Below are 11 T cell receptor beta chains sequenced from a single sample in a study of blood T cell repertoires in COVID-19 (dated by TCRdb to 2018 to 2021). Libraries were constructed by the immunoSEQ multiplex PCR assay. TCRdb mirrors the immuneACCESS table, restricted to in-frame sequences. Some clones are absent from its copies; in checked studies, under half trace to an unresolved V gene, and the reason for the others is unknown. In this sample the table shows roughly 53,000 clones, over 70% of which occur a single time. The ten largest make up under 2.5% of the sample. Sequencing was performed on peripheral blood. These receptors were taken from a woman at least 80 years old with COVID-19, enrolled during active disease.

This chain connects TRBV11-2 to TRBJ2-2, with 8 bases identical to TRBD2. This CDR3 has 16 amino acids. Trimming took 4 bases from V and 5 from J; bases not matched to a gene: 9. Germline loops: CDR1 SGHAT, CDR2 FQNNGV. The DNA of the CDR3 is TGTGCCAGCAGCTCCCCGGGAGGGCCGAGTACCGGGGAGCTGTTTTTT. This codes for CASSSPGGPSTGELFF.

The chain couples TRBV11-2 to TRBJ2-1; D unresolved. The ends were cut back, 2 bases at V and 9 bases at J, with 11 bases in the middle. The CDR3 is 13 residues long. Germline CDR1 and CDR2: SGHAT and FQNNGV. The CDR3 reads CASSLSRLGEQFF. In DNA, the CDR3 is TGTGCCAGCAGCTTATCACGACTGGGTGAGCAGTTCTTC.

The CDR3 region is CASSLLGPNTEAFF. The CDR3 DNA reads TGTGCCAGCAGCTTACTAGGTCCGAACACTGAAGCTTTCTTT. The chain links TRBV7-9 to TRBJ1-1; D ambiguous. Per the germline V gene, CDR1 is SEHNR and CDR2 is FQNEAQ (reference sequence). V lost 2 bases, J lost 1 base, and 8 bases lay in between. This CDR3 has 14 amino acids.

CDR3 amino acids: CASSVGGIGTEAFF. The CDR3 coding sequence is TGTGCCAGCAGCGTGGGGGGAATCGGCACTGAAGCTTTCTTT. The J gene is TRBJ1-1, the V gene TRBV9; D perhaps matches TRBD1 (5 bases). The CDR3 covers 14 residues. V was clipped by 2 bases and J by 4 bases, with 12 bases between them. CDR1 SGDLS and CDR2 YYNGEE come from the germline V gene.

This chain links TRBV6-2 or TRBV6-3 with TRBJ1-5, with D maybe TRBD1 (6 bases). Germline-derived CDR1 and CDR2 are MNHEY and SVGEGT. This CDR3 has 16 residues. The V and J ends lost 4 bases and 3 bases respectively, with 16 bases between them. The CDR3 nucleotides read TGTGCCAGCAGTTTACAGGGACGGGGCGCCAATCAGCCCCAGCATTTT. Amino acids: CASSLQGRGANQPQHF.

J is TRBJ1-1 and V is TRBV6-5; 11 bases map to TRBD1. From germline, CDR1 is MNHEY and CDR2 SVGAGI. Losses at the gene ends were 2 bases for V and 8 bases for J; bases not matched to a gene: 4. The CDR3 spans 14 residues. CDR3 bases: TGTGCCAGCAGTTACACGGGACAGGGGGTAGAAGCTTTCTTT. Translated, it gives CASSYTGQGVEAFF.

This chain joins TRBV5-6 and TRBJ2-3; no clear D. The V end was cut by 4 bases, the J end by 1 base, with 10 bases between. The length of the CDR3 is 14 residues. The germline V gene has CDR1 SGHDT and CDR2 YYEEEE. CDR3: CASSLPRGTDTQYF. In nucleotides, the CDR3 is TGTGCCAGCAGCCTACCCCGGGGCACAGATACGCAGTATTTT.

The CDR3 region has the DNA TGTGCCAGCAGCCAAGATCGGAGGGCGGGGGGGCCGGAGACCCAGTACTTC. It codes for CASSQDRRAGGPETQYF. The chain is built from TRBV4-2 and TRBJ2-5; TRBD2 agrees at 9 bases. CDR3 size: 17 residues. Germline values: CDR1 LGHNA, CDR2 YNFKEQ. Trimming took 0 bases from V and 5 from J; bases not matched to a gene: 10.

The chain has TRBV30 and TRBJ2-1; D is undetermined. V was trimmed by 7 bases and J by 4 bases, leaving 20 bases between them. This CDR3 contains 15 residues. CDR1 GTSNPN and CDR2 SVGIG come from the germline V gene (reference sequence). CDR3 amino acids: CASRAGATYYNEQFF. CDR3 coding DNA: TGTGCCTCTCGAGCTGGAGCGACGTATTACAATGAGCAGTTCTTC.

The chain employs TRBV24-1 and TRBJ1-2; 10 nucleotides agree with TRBD1. Germline V gene sequence: CDR1 KGHDR, CDR2 SFDVKD. Trimming at V came to 3 bases and at J to 4 bases, leaving 4 bases not matched to a gene. The CDR3 loop spans 15 amino acids. CDR3 coding DNA: TGTGCCACCAGTGATCCCGGGACAGGGGTCTATGGCTACACCTTC. Its translation is CATSDPGTGVYGYTF.

This clone was seen just once. V is TRBV7-8 and J is TRBJ2-3, with D possibly being TRBD2 (5 bases). Trimming took 0 bases from V and 1 from J, leaving 11 bases between them. CDR3 length: 16 amino acids. CDR1 SGHVS and CDR2 FQNEAQ come from the germline V gene. In DNA, the CDR3 is TGTGCCAGCAGCTTAGCGGTGGCAGCGGGCACAGATACGCAGTATTTT. It yields the protein CASSLAVAAGTDTQYF.